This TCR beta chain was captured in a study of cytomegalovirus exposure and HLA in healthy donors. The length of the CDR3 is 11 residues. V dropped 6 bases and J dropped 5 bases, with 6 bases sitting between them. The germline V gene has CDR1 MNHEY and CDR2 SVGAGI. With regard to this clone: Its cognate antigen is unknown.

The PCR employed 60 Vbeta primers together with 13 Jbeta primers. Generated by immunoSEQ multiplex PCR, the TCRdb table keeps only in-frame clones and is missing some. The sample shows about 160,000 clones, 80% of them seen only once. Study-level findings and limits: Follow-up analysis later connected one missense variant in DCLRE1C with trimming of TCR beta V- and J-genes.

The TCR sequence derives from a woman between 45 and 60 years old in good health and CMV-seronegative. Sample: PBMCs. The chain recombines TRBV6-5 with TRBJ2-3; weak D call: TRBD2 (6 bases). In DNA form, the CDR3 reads TGTGCCAGCAGGCGGGGAGATACGCAGTATTTT. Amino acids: CASRRGDTQYF.